This section outlines one T cell receptor (beta chain) sequence together with its context. This clonotype was found many times. No antigen is known for it. Per-nucleotide qualities are absent, and no much larger clonotype sits a single base away. The data originate from a study of T cells in Graves' hyperthyroidism and ophthalmopathy (dated by TCRdb to between 2019 and 2020). For the wider study: Peripheral blood was sampled at the time of initial diagnosis, prior to any treatment. In addition, the study compared T-cell repertoires in thyroid tissue and in blood from five or six Graves' hyperthyroidism patients. According to the paper, TCR Vbeta CDR3 sequencing was carried out on about 140 peripheral blood samples, which came from around 43 ophthalmopathy, 80 or so hyperthyroidism and roughly 17 progressor patients. Once sampling was done, hyperthyroidism patients were given methimazole at a starting dose of 30 mg daily, whereas ophthalmopathy patients were given high-dose intravenous methylprednisolone. The 100 or so discovery patients were divided at random into training and test sets in a 7:3 ratio. To identify distinguishing TCR V-J signatures, a discovery cohort of 90 to 100 patients was used, comprising under 45 with Graves' ophthalmopathy and around 57 with stable Graves' hyperthyroidism. Prospective prediction of ophthalmopathy was tested in an independent validation cohort consisting of 18 hyperthyroidism patients and some 15 patients who later progressed to ophthalmopathy. Beyond this particular receptor, the publication reports: Most expanded thyroid clonotypes (frequency above 0.001) were also detected in blood, a finding suggesting that blood repertoires may reflect thyroid immune responses. During validation, the model predicted progression to ophthalmopathy a median of about 6.3 months ahead of onset, with roughly 65% sensitivity and more than 72% specificity. Sample size was not statistically predetermined, and investigators were not blinded to group allocation. A model built on a 13 V-J signature distinguished ophthalmopathy from stable hyperthyroidism, reaching about 88% sensitivity and about 81% specificity in cross-validation and 80%/75% in testing.

The TCR beta CDR3 regions were amplified from RNA transcripts. For the first round of RT-PCR on the TCR CDR3, the HTBI primer set was used together with the Qiagen OneStep RT-PCR kit. Libraries were constructed in a second round of multiplex PCR, after which size selection and purification were performed. Sequencing of the libraries was done on an Illumina HiSeq2000 using paired-end 100 bp reads. On the authors' methods: SOAPnuke was used to process the raw data, removing reads that contained adapters or uncalled bases, had a mean Phred below 15, or lacked an exact match to the constant primer or identifier. COPE v1.2.5 was used to merge high-quality paired reads, and clonotypes were defined as unique nucleotide sequences. Clonotypes were aligned to IMGT TRBV, TRBD and TRBJ reference segments using MiTCR v1.1. The analysis was restricted to V-J combinations with a frequency above 0.0001, which together covered roughly 99% of the repertoires. A TCS score was defined as the ratio between F50 (clonal expansion) and ExV (chaos), using BLOSUM62-based TCRdist between CDR3 peptides within each V-J. Welch's t-statistics and random forest reduced some 510 V-J features to roughly 13, which were used in a naive Bayes classifier (R e1071). Through fastp at Q25 and MiXCR, TCRdb rebuilt clones from the public reads, retaining in-frame beta chains. Rows are unified per CDR3 protein, each entry keeping the most common DNA and genes. Clone size and V and J calls follow TCRdb, not the original study. Present in this sample are about 620,000 distinct CDR3 sequences, about 16% of which were seen just once. 3.5% to 4% of the sample lies in the top ten.

Its CDR3 holds 11 amino acids, cysteine through phenylalanine. Left in the record is the CDR3 DNA by itself, 33 bases read in frame from the first base. CDR1 SGHAT and CDR2 FQNNGV were looked up in the germline V gene. The trim is 2 bases for V and 5 bases for J, with a gap of 4 bases between the germline ends. A patient counted as having stable Graves' hyperthyroidism if no progression to ophthalmopathy occurred over 18 months of follow-up. Hyperthyroidism patients were newly diagnosed, with disease duration under 2 months, and aged 18 to 65 years. The study excluded patients with uncontrolled infections, other autoimmune diseases, pregnancy or lactation. Diagnoses relied on clinical symptoms, serum thyroxine and TRAb, thyroid ultrasound and orbital computed tomography. PBMCs were separated from roughly 10 ml of fresh peripheral blood using Ficoll-Paque density gradient centrifugation. Trizol reagent was used to extract total RNA, and RNA quality was then checked on an Agilent 2100 Bioanalyzer.

The sequence came from a woman aged 30 to 39 with Graves' hyperthyroidism. Recombination linked TRBV11-2 to TRBJ2-7, with an unclear D gene assignment. Sequenced: blood. The nucleotide sequence is given as TGTGCCAGCAGCTTAATCCACGAGCAGTACTTC. This is translated as CASSLIHEQYF.